This T cell receptor beta chain was obtained from a study of cytomegalovirus exposure and HLA in healthy donors. The CDR3 loop spans 16 amino acids. Germline V gene sequence: CDR1 LGHNA, CDR2 YSLEER. Trimming removed 3 bases at V and 4 bases at J, with 16 bases between. The PCR made use of 60 Vbeta and 13 Jbeta primers. Authors' data handling: A follow-up analysis tallied 65 million to 80 million unique TCR beta chains, approximately 10 million shared. Measured with immunoSEQ multiplex PCR; TCRdb has only the in-frame clones, and not every one. V and J calls and clone size are those listed in that table; D and trimming were worked out from the DNA. This table lists 200,000 or so clones.

The sequence derives from a boy between 5 and 17 years old in good health and CMV-seronegative. The sequencing input was PBMCs. The J gene is TRBJ2-1, the V gene TRBV4-3; D might be TRBD1 (5 bases). CDR3 sequence reads: CASSHTASGNYNEQFF. DNA of the CDR3: TGCGCCAGCAGCCACACGGCGTCAGGGAATTACAATGAGCAGTTCTTC.